The 23 T cell receptor beta chains below come from one sample, sequenced in a study of T cells in localized non-small cell lung cancer. The protocol was immunoSEQ multiplex PCR, while the TCRdb copy is restricted to in-frame clones and leaves out a portion. The sample comprises about 26,000 clones, roughly 80% of which are singletons, and about 3.8% rests with the top ten. The input for sequencing was peripheral blood, taken before any cancer treatment. The receptors here all came from a woman between 40 and 69 years old with stage I lung adenocarcinoma.

V usage is TRBV11-2 and J usage is TRBJ1-6; no clear D gene. CDR1 SGHAT and CDR2 FQNNGV come from the germline V gene. CDR3 length equals 15 residues. V shed 4 bases and J shed 2 bases, with 9 bases lying between them. For the CDR3, the DNA is TGTGCCAGCAGCTCCGGTGAAACCTATAATTCACCCCTCCACTTT. As protein: CASSSGETYNSPLHF.

This clone was seen more than once but under ten times. The chain links TRBV30 to TRBJ2-2; 11 bases map to TRBD2. Germline lookup yields CDR1 GTSNPN and CDR2 SVGIG (reference sequence). Trimming at V came to 6 bases and at J to 0 bases, leaving 15 bases not matched to a gene. The CDR3 totals 19 residues. CDR3 residues: CACPGGASGGFANTGELFF. CDR3 bases: TGTGCCTGCCCCGGGGGAGCTAGCGGGGGGTTCGCGAACACCGGGGAGCTGTTTTTT.

This chain links TRBV5-4 with TRBJ1-1; D possibly corresponds to TRBD1 (6 bases). Germline CDR1 is SGHNT and CDR2 is YYREEE (reference sequence). The CDR3 is 15 residues long. Trimming pared 0 bases from V and 0 bases from J, leaving 9 bases between. The CDR3 here is CASSLAGGLNTEAFF. DNA of the CDR3: TGTGCCAGCAGCTTGGCCGGGGGCCTGAACACTGAAGCTTTCTTT.

The chain combines TRBV5-1 with TRBJ2-1; possibly TRBD1 or TRBD2 for D (6 bases each). The germline gives CDR1 SGHRS, CDR2 YFSETQ. V dropped 0 bases and J dropped 1 base, with 11 bases sitting between them. The CDR3 is made up of 16 amino acids. Here the CDR3 reads CASSLVPGASYNEQFF. The CDR3 DNA sequence: TGCGCCAGCAGCTTGGTTCCGGGGGCTTCCTACAATGAGCAGTTCTTC.

The chain joins TRBV18 to TRBJ1-1; possibly TRBD1 for D (5 bases). The V gene lost 2 bases and the J gene lost 0 bases, with 16 bases spanning the gap. The CDR3 consists of 17 residues. Germline V gene data show CDR1 as KGHSH and CDR2 as LQKENI. The CDR3 loop reads CASSPTAGLIVNTEAFF. CDR3 nucleotides: TGTGCCAGCTCACCAACCGCAGGGTTGATTGTGAACACTGAAGCTTTCTTT.

In this sample, this clone turned up once. This rearrangement joins TRBV10-2 to TRBJ1-1, with 12 bases identical to TRBD1. Germline values: CDR1 WSHSY, CDR2 SAAADI. The CDR3 is made up of 15 amino acids. With 8 bases clipped from V and 3 bases from J, the junction kept 7 bases outside the gene matches. CDR3 sequence reads: CASLPGQGADTEAFF. The CDR3 region has the DNA TGCGCCAGCTTGCCGGGACAGGGGGCCGACACTGAAGCTTTCTTT.

The chain carries TRBV7-9 and TRBJ2-1; 14 bases match TRBD2. From germline, CDR1 is SEHNR and CDR2 FQNEAQ (reference sequence). The J segment lost 7 bases and the V segment lost 3 bases, leaving 11 bases of the junction unmatched. This CDR3 spans 18 amino acids. The CDR3 bases are TGTGCCAGCAGCTTCCCGATCCGACTAGCGGGGGGGCCTAATGAGCAGTTCTTC. This encodes CASSFPIRLAGGPNEQFF.

This clone was detected only a few times. The chain recombines TRBV5-6 with TRBJ1-6; D is undetermined. CDR1 is SGHDT and CDR2 is YYEEEE in the germline V gene. With 7 bases removed from V and 4 bases from J, the gap between germline ends came to 12 bases. The CDR3 is 14 amino acids. CDR3: CASGFRGYNSPLHF. For the CDR3, the DNA is TGTGCCAGCGGGTTTCGCGGGTATAATTCACCCCTCCACTTT. Variable domain in full (rest from reference TRBV5-6 and TRBJ1-6): DAGVTQSPTHLIKTRGQQVTLRCSPKSGHDTVSWYQQALGQGPQFIFQYYEEEERQRGNFPDRFSGHQFPNYSSELNVNALLLGDSALYLCASGFRGYNSPLHFGNGTRLTVT.

This clone was seen once. The chain uses TRBV7-8 and TRBJ1-5; D is ambiguous. Trimming removed 5 bases at V and 9 bases at J, with 11 bases between. This CDR3 region has 12 residues. Germline CDR1 is SGHVS and CDR2 is FQNEAQ. The CDR3 spells CASSLRGMPQHF. DNA for the CDR3: TGTGCCAGCAGCCTCCGAGGGATGCCCCAGCATTTT.

The V and J genes are TRBV6-6 and TRBJ2-6; unclear D gene. In germline, CDR1 is MNHNY, CDR2 SVGAGI (reference sequence). The CDR3 is 16 amino acids. V was trimmed by 6 bases and J by 4 bases, leaving 16 bases between them. Here the CDR3 DNA reads TGTGCCAGCAGCCTACTATTCACGGGCGGGGCCAACGTCCTGACTTTC. This encodes CASSLLFTGGANVLTF.

The chain has TRBV6-1 and TRBJ2-7; 7 nucleotides line up with TRBD1. Germline-derived CDR1 and CDR2 are MNHNS and SASEGT. This CDR3 has 14 residues. Trimming took 6 bases from V and 4 from J; bases not matched to a gene: 9. CDR3 residues: CASRVEDRVYEQYF. The CDR3 nucleotides are TGTGCCAGCAGAGTAGAAGACAGGGTGTACGAGCAGTACTTC.

This clone has a single count. CDR3 nucleotides: TGTGCCATCAGTGAGTCGAGGGTCTATGAGCAGTTCTTC. Amino acids: CAISESRVYEQFF. The chain combines TRBV10-3 with TRBJ2-1; D perhaps matches TRBD2 (5 bases). This CDR3 has 13 residues. The V gene lost 0 bases and the J gene lost 8 bases, with 8 bases spanning the gap. CDR1 is ENHRY, CDR2 SYGVKD, per germline.

The chain links TRBV7-2 to TRBJ2-5, with 10 bases that match TRBD2. The CDR3 is 17 amino acids. Germline assignment: CDR1 SGHTA and CDR2 FQGNSA. Unmatched junction bases numbered 9, after V lost 1 base and J lost 4 bases. CDR3 DNA: TGTGCCAGCAGCTTAGTCGTTAGCGGGGGGCTTGGAGAGACCCAGTACTTC. It yields the protein CASSLVVSGGLGETQYF.

In its sample, this clone was seen once. CDR3 sequence: CASSTTGLSGNTIYF. In DNA form, the CDR3 reads TGTGCCAGTAGTACTACAGGACTCTCTGGAAACACCATATATTTT. The chain uses TRBV19 and TRBJ1-3; D possibly corresponds to TRBD1 (5 bases). This CDR3 has 15 amino acids. In germline, CDR1 is LNHDA, CDR2 SQIVND (reference sequence). Trimming left V 4 bases short and J 0 bases short, with 10 bases between.

This clone was counted once. The chain employs TRBV7-9 and TRBJ1-5, with D maybe TRBD1 (5 bases). CDR1 SEHNR and CDR2 FQNEAQ come from the germline V gene (reference sequence). V was clipped by 4 bases and J by 4 bases, with 11 bases between them. The CDR3 is 14 residues long. CDR3 bases: TGTGCCAGCAGCTCCGACTGGGGGAATCAGCCCCAGCATTTT. The encoded protein is CASSSDWGNQPQHF.

The chain carries TRBV21-1 and TRBJ1-2. TRBV21-1 counts as a pseudogene. The CDR3 runs 17 residues. In DNA form, the CDR3 reads TGTGCCAGCAGCAAAGAATCAGTCGACTCTTCTAACTATGGCTACACCTTC. Translated: CASSKESVDSSNYGYTF.

This chain links TRBV7-2 with TRBJ2-1, with a tentative D call TRBD1 (6 bases). This CDR3 has 12 amino acids. Germline V gene sequence: CDR1 SGHTA, CDR2 FQGNSA. Trimming pared 1 base from V and 10 bases from J, leaving 8 bases between. The CDR3 bases are TGTGCCAGCAGCTTAGGGGGGACAGAGCAGTTCTTC. Translating gives CASSLGGTEQFF.

V is TRBV11-2 and J is TRBJ2-2, with a possible D match to TRBD1 (5 bases). The V end lost 3 bases, the J end lost 1 base, and 18 bases lay between the germline ends. Germline lookup yields CDR1 SGHAT and CDR2 FQNNGV. CDR3 length: 18 residues. The DNA for the CDR3 is TGTGCCAGCAGCTTCGTCCTCGTTCGGCAGGGGAACACCGGGGAGCTGTTTTTT. As protein: CASSFVLVRQGNTGELFF.

The V call is TRBV9, the J call TRBJ1-3; a weak D match, TRBD1 (5 bases). This CDR3 is built from 15 residues. The germline CDR1 and CDR2 sequences are SGDLS and YYNGEE. Trimming took 0 bases from V and 4 from J, leaving 11 bases between them. The CDR3 reads CASSVVGRAGNTIYF. In DNA, the CDR3 is TGTGCCAGCAGCGTAGTTGGCAGGGCAGGAAACACCATATATTTT.

The V call is TRBV6-5, the J call TRBJ2-7, with 7 positions matching TRBD2. The length of the CDR3 is 15 residues. Germline loops: CDR1 MNHEY, CDR2 SVGAGI. Trimming at V came to 8 bases and at J to 3 bases, leaving 13 bases not matched to a gene. The CDR3 sequence is CASQPGGVSRYEQYF. CDR3 DNA sequence: TGTGCCAGCCAGCCGGGGGGTGTAAGCCGCTACGAGCAGTACTTC.

The chain carries TRBV19 and TRBJ1-5, with 7 bases lining up with TRBD1. Germline values: CDR1 LNHDA, CDR2 SQIVND (reference sequence). The trim removed 8 bases at V and 0 bases at J, leaving 7 bases unmatched. This CDR3 spans 15 amino acids. The CDR3 region is CASRRDSYSNQPQHF. CDR3 nucleotide sequence: TGTGCCAGTCGACGGGACAGTTATAGCAATCAGCCCCAGCATTTT.

V is TRBV18 and J is TRBJ1-1, with TRBD1 matching over 8 bases. Germline CDR1 KGHSH, CDR2 LQKENI. The junction had 7 bases not matched to a gene; V was cut back by 3 bases and J by 1 base. There are 16 residues in the CDR3. The CDR3 DNA reads as TGTGCCAGCTCACCCATGACAGGGGCGACGAACACTGAAGCTTTCTTT. Translation gives CASSPMTGATNTEAFF.

The chain is built from TRBV10-3 and TRBJ1-5; D is possibly TRBD1 (5 bases). CDR3 length: 14 amino acids. CDR1 is ENHRY and CDR2 is SYGVKD in the germline V gene. With 6 bases removed from V and 7 bases from J, the gap between germline ends came to 16 bases. CDR3 in amino acids: CAIREWGEGQPQHF. Written as DNA, the CDR3 is TGTGCCATCAGAGAATGGGGCGAAGGGCAGCCCCAGCATTTT.